These 5 T cell receptor beta chains were all obtained from the same sample, sequenced in a study of blood T cell repertoires in COVID-19. Here immunoSEQ multiplex PCR was the method, and the copy in TCRdb shows in-frame clones only, minus some. The sample holds some 200,000 clones, roughly 80% seen once. The sample was peripheral blood. These receptors came from a woman aged 60-75 years with acute or convalescent COVID-19.

The CDR3 DNA reads TGTGCCAGCAGCTCTGGTGACCCACAGGGTATTGGAAACACCATATATTTT. Its protein is CASSSGDPQGIGNTIYF. This sequence joins TRBV5-5 and TRBJ1-3; D is possibly TRBD1 (6 bases). Trimming pared 3 bases from V and 3 bases from J, leaving 19 bases between. The V gene's germline CDR1 is SGHKS and CDR2 YYEKEE (reference sequence). This CDR3 region has 17 residues.

The chain carries TRBV27 and TRBJ1-6; perhaps TRBD1 as D (6 bases). Trimming removed 7 bases at V and 7 bases at J, with 14 bases between. The germline V gene has CDR1 MNHEY and CDR2 SMNVEV (reference sequence). The CDR3 consists of 14 residues. This CDR3 is CASTTGWMNSPLHF. The CDR3 DNA reads TGTGCCAGCACCACAGGGTGGATGAATTCACCCCTCCACTTT.

The chain has TRBV2 and TRBJ2-7, with 9 positions matching TRBD1. V lost 6 bases to trimming and J lost 3 bases; unmatched junction nucleotides: 6. The CDR3 consists of 14 residues. Germline V gene sequence: CDR1 SNHLY, CDR2 FYNNEI. CDR3: CASRQQGAHYEQYF. CDR3 sequence (DNA): TGTGCCAGCAGGCAACAGGGGGCCCACTACGAGCAGTACTTC.

This chain joins TRBV4-2 and TRBJ2-1; 10 bases map to TRBD2. This CDR3 contains 19 residues. V gave up 1 base and J gave up 0 bases; unmatched junction bases: 9. Germline CDR1 and CDR2: LGHNA and YNFKEQ. CDR3 DNA: TGTGCCAGCAGCCAAGTCCTAGCGGGGGCAAGGAGCTCCTACAATGAGCAGTTCTTC. Protein sequence: CASSQVLAGARSSYNEQFF.

V and J are TRBV5-6 and TRBJ1-2; D uncertain. With 1 base removed from V and 7 bases from J, the gap between germline ends came to 17 bases. Per the germline V gene, CDR1 is SGHDT and CDR2 is YYEEEE. The CDR3 extends over 15 amino acids. The CDR3, as DNA: TGTGCCAGCAGCTTGCCTTTCAGTGGGCTAAGTGGCTACACCTTC. Amino acids: CASSLPFSGLSGYTF.